These 14 T cell receptor beta chains originate from one sample sequenced in a study of blood T cell repertoires in COVID-19 (dated by TCRdb to the early 2020s). Libraries were constructed by the immunoSEQ multiplex PCR assay. TCRdb took this table from immuneACCESS and kept in-frame rearrangements with V and J called. Such tables lack part of the clones; where checked against another copy, unresolved V genes explain under half of the gap, and the rest is unexplained. This sample has tens of thousands of clones in its table, and approximately 77% of those were observed once. The top ten clones comprise 4.8% of the sample. Sequenced sample: peripheral blood. These receptors came from a woman in her 70s with COVID-19, enrolled during active disease.

V gene TRBV7-6 combines with J gene TRBJ2-2; D is uncertain. Germline CDR1 SGHVS, CDR2 FNYEAQ. The CDR3 loop spans 15 amino acids. Trimming took off 2 bases at V and 8 bases at J, with 15 bases between the two ends. The CDR3 reads CASSLTLPPGGELFF. The CDR3, as DNA: TGTGCCAGCAGCTTAACCCTACCTCCAGGAGGGGAGCTGTTTTTT.

Note on this clone: Other DNA sequences in the sample encode the same CDR3. The chain recombines TRBV9 with TRBJ2-7; a possible D gene is TRBD1 (6 bases). Trimming cost V 4 bases and J 0 bases, with 11 bases left between them. The V gene's germline CDR1 is SGDLS and CDR2 YYNGEE. This CDR3 spans 14 amino acids. The CDR3 reads CASSPDRYSYEQYF. CDR3 DNA: TGTGCCAGCAGCCCTGACAGGTACTCCTACGAGCAGTACTTC.

CDR3 bases: TGCGCCAGCAGCCCCAGGGTAGAAGGTGAGCAGTTCTTC. It encodes CASSPRVEGEQFF. This chain links TRBV5-1 with TRBJ2-1, with a tentative D call TRBD1 (5 bases). The CDR3 covers 13 residues. Germline V CDR1 and CDR2: SGHRS, YFSETQ. Trimming removed 4 bases from V and 9 bases from J, with 14 bases in between.

The V call is TRBV11-3, the J call TRBJ2-1; TRBD2 is a possible D gene (5 bases). Per germline, CDR1 SGHNT and CDR2 YENEEA. The CDR3 sequence is 16 residues long. V was cut by 5 bases and J by 0 bases, with 14 bases left in between. The CDR3 nucleotides read TGTGCCAGCAGCCTCACCTCGGGATTCTCCTACAATGAGCAGTTCTTC. Translating gives CASSLTSGFSYNEQFF.

The sample holds a few counts of this clone. The chain is built from TRBV5-5 and TRBJ1-2, with unresolved D. V shed 3 bases and J shed 3 bases, with 12 bases lying between them. Germline loops: CDR1 SGHKS, CDR2 YYEKEE (reference sequence). There are 14 residues in the CDR3. CDR3 in amino acids: CASSYPFRDYGYTF. The CDR3 bases are TGTGCCAGCAGCTATCCCTTTCGGGACTATGGCTACACCTTC.

V is TRBV18 and J is TRBJ1-1, with 7 bases identical to TRBD1. Germline V gene lookup returns CDR1 KGHSH and CDR2 LQKENI. This CDR3 region has 13 residues. V shed 3 bases and J 4 bases; nucleotides not matched to a gene: 2. This CDR3 reads CASSPSGGTEAFF. The CDR3 DNA sequence: TGTGCCAGCTCACCCTCAGGGGGCACTGAAGCTTTCTTT.

The chain carries TRBV7-3 and TRBJ2-1; 7 bases are a match to TRBD2. Trimming at V came to 6 bases and at J to 2 bases, leaving 4 bases not matched to a gene. Germline V gene lookup returns CDR1 SGHTA and CDR2 FQGTGA. This CDR3 has 14 amino acids. The CDR3 nucleotides are TGTGCCAGCAGGCTAAGCGGGACCTACAATGAGCAGTTCTTC. Translating it yields CASRLSGTYNEQFF.

In this sample, this clone turned up once. V and J are TRBV4-1 and TRBJ2-4; TRBD2 agrees at 9 bases. CDR3 length: 18 amino acids. Per the germline V gene, CDR1 is MGHRA and CDR2 is YSYEKL. V lost 1 base, J lost 1 base, and 8 bases stayed unmatched. CDR3 coding DNA: TGCGCCAGCAGCCAAGGGGGTAGCGGGAGTCAGGCCAAAAACATTCAGTACTTC. The encoded protein is CASSQGGSGSQAKNIQYF.

This rearrangement joins TRBV2 to TRBJ2-1, with 9 bases fitting TRBD2. Unmatched junction bases numbered 7, after V lost 3 bases and J lost 13 bases. Looked up from germline, CDR1 is SNHLY and CDR2 is FYNNEI. The CDR3 has 13 residues. CDR3 protein: CASSDKRGVPQFF. For the CDR3, the DNA is TGTGCCAGCAGTGATAAGCGGGGGGTGCCTCAGTTCTTC.

V usage is TRBV28 and J usage is TRBJ1-1, with TRBD1 identical over 7 bases. This CDR3 has 20 residues. Looked up from germline, CDR1 is MDHEN and CDR2 is SYDVKM. The V gene end was trimmed by 3 bases and the J gene end by 0 bases; junction bases not matched to a gene: 19. The CDR3 spells CASSFSSLRDRRWLNTEAFF. DNA of the CDR3: TGTGCCAGCAGTTTTTCCTCTCTCCGGGACAGAAGGTGGTTGAACACTGAAGCTTTCTTT.

This clone was found a few times. The V gene is TRBV7-3, the J gene TRBJ2-3, with D possibly being TRBD1 (6 bases). The germline CDR1 and CDR2 sequences are SGHTA and FQGTGA. This CDR3 has 14 amino acids. Trimming removed 3 bases from V and 1 base from J, with 8 bases in between. The CDR3 sequence is CASSLGHGTDTQYF. The CDR3 nucleotides are TGTGCCAGCAGCTTGGGACACGGCACAGATACGCAGTATTTT.

This chain uses TRBV12-5 with TRBJ1-3; D is ambiguous. CDR3 length: 15 amino acids. The V gene's germline CDR1 is LGHNT and CDR2 FRNRAP. V was clipped by 2 bases and J by 4 bases, with 12 bases between them. The CDR3 nucleotides read TGTGCTAGTGGTTTGCCCCCCGGGAGAGGAAACACCATATATTTT. Its translation: CASGLPPGRGNTIYF.

As to this clone: At one boundary the junction diverges from the germline segment, which might be a read error. The J gene is TRBJ2-4, the V gene TRBV5-1; 9 bases agree with TRBD1. Germline V gene sequence: CDR1 SGHRS, CDR2 YFSETQ. This CDR3 spans 13 amino acids. CDR3 residues: CASSSGTGLGGAF. The CDR3 region has the DNA TGCGCCAGCAGCTCCGGGACAGGGCTCGGAGGTGCCTTC.

J is TRBJ2-5 and V is TRBV5-1, with 7 bases aligning to TRBD2. The V gene's germline CDR1 is SGHRS and CDR2 YFSETQ. The CDR3 has 15 amino acids. J was trimmed by 5 bases and V by 2 bases; bases with no gene match: 9. The CDR3 bases are TGCGCCAGCAGCTTTCAGCGGGGACCTGGGGAGACCCAGTACTTC. Amino acids: CASSFQRGPGETQYF.